This T cell receptor (beta chain) was observed in a study of blood T cell repertoires in COVID-19. Across the study: Whether acute or convalescent, the COVID-19 samples came from the United States, Italy and Spain. Sample material is recorded as cDNA or gDNA derived from T cells, B-cell-depleted T cells, or PBMCs.

The method was immunoSEQ multiplex PCR; TCRdb's version includes in-frame clones alone and lacks a portion of them. Here the sample spans 90,000 to 130,000 clones, more than 75% being singletons. Trimming at V came to 4 bases and at J to 6 bases, leaving 5 bases not matched to a gene. There are 14 residues in the CDR3. CDR1 and CDR2 from the germline V gene are MDHEN and SYDVKM. This sequence joins TRBV28 and TRBJ1-5, with 8 bases that match TRBD1. Source material: peripheral blood. The TCR originated in a woman aged 50 to 60 with acute or convalescent COVID-19. CDR3 nucleotides: TGTGCCAGCAGTTCGGACAGGGAGGCTCAGCCCCAGCATTTT. The encoded protein is CASSSDREAQPQHF.